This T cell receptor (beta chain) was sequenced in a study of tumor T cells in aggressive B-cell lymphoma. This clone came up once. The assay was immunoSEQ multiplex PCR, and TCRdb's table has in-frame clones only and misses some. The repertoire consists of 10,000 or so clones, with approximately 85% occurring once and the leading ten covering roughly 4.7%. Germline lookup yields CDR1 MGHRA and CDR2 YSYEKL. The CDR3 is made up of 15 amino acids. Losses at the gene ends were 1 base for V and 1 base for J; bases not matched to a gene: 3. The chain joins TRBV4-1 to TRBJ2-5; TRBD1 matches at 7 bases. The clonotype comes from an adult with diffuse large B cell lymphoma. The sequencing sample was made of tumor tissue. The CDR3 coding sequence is TGCGCCAGCAGCCAAGGAGACAGGGCCCAAGAGACCCAGTACTTC. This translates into CASSQGDRAQETQYF.